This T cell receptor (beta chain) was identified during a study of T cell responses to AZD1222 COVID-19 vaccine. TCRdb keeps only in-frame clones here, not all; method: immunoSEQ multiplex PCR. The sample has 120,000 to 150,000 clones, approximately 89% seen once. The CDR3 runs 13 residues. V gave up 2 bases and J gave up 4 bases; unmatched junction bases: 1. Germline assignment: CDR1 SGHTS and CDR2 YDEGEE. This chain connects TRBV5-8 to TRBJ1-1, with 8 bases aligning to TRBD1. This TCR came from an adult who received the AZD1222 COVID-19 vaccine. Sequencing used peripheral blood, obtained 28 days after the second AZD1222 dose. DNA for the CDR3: TGTGCCAGCAGCTTACAGGGGGGCACTGAAGCTTTCTTT. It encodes CASSLQGGTEAFF.